This is a list of T cell receptor beta chains from one sample in a study of cytomegalovirus exposure and HLA in healthy donors. Profiled with immunoSEQ multiplex PCR; TCRdb holds only in-frame clones, not every one. The sample lists about 160,000 clones, 60% to 75% occurring once. Material for sequencing was PBMCs. The receptors derive from a woman between 50 and 59 years old in good health and CMV-seropositive. Each CDR3 is given with its conserved first and last residue. Each record gives: D gene, V gene, J gene, clone size, CDR3 DNA, CDR3 protein. D genes are given only for firm matches. Not all rows give a size; the values are once, few, many and, for expanded clones, a class.

d_call: -; v_call: TRBV4-1; j_call: TRBJ1-4; clone_size: -; cdr3_nt: TGCGCCAGCAGCCACCTCGATGGGCGGGGACTGTTTTTT; cdr3_aa: CASSHLDGRGLFF
d_call: -; v_call: TRBV6-1; j_call: TRBJ2-1; clone_size: -; cdr3_nt: TGTGCCAGCAGTGAACGGTCAGCGGTATCCTACAATGAGCAGTTCTTC; cdr3_aa: CASSERSAVSYNEQFF
d_call: -; v_call: TRBV18; j_call: TRBJ2-7; clone_size: few; cdr3_nt: TGTGCCAGCTCCCTGACGACCAGAGGAGGGGACTACGAGCAGTACTTC; cdr3_aa: CASSLTTRGGDYEQYF
d_call: TRBD1; v_call: TRBV4-1; j_call: TRBJ1-2; clone_size: -; cdr3_nt: TGCGCCAGCAGCCATATGGGGGGACAGGAGTATGGCTACACCTTC; cdr3_aa: CASSHMGGQEYGYTF
d_call: -; v_call: TRBV5-1; j_call: TRBJ2-5; clone_size: -; cdr3_nt: TGCGCCAGCAGCTTCCCAGGGGAGACCCAGTACTTC; cdr3_aa: CASSFPGETQYF
d_call: -; v_call: TRBV29-1; j_call: TRBJ2-2; clone_size: -; cdr3_nt: TGCAGCGTTGTGGTCAGTACAAACACCGGGGAGCTGTTTTTT; cdr3_aa: CSVVVSTNTGELFF
d_call: TRBD1; v_call: TRBV7-9; j_call: TRBJ1-1; clone_size: -; cdr3_nt: TGTTCCAGCAGCTTACTCGGGACAGTCACCCCTGAAGCTTTCTTT; cdr3_aa: CSSSLLGTVTPEAFF
d_call: TRBD1; v_call: TRBV2; j_call: TRBJ2-7; clone_size: -; cdr3_nt: TGTGCCAGCAGTGTATCGGGACAGGGGTCCCACGAGCAGTACTTC; cdr3_aa: CASSVSGQGSHEQYF
d_call: TRBD1; v_call: TRBV29-1; j_call: TRBJ1-2; clone_size: few; cdr3_nt: TGCAGCGTTCGCGGTGTAGGGGACAGTAGGAGCTACACCTTC; cdr3_aa: CSVRGVGDSRSYTF
d_call: TRBD1; v_call: TRBV7-3; j_call: TRBJ1-6; clone_size: -; cdr3_nt: TGTGCCAGCAGCCCAGGGACAGGCAGTTCACCCCTCCACTTT; cdr3_aa: CASSPGTGSSPLHF
d_call: TRBD1; v_call: TRBV10-2; j_call: TRBJ1-2; clone_size: -; cdr3_nt: TGCGCCAGCAGTGATGACAGGGAATACTATGGCTACACCTTC; cdr3_aa: CASSDDREYYGYTF
d_call: -; v_call: TRBV9; j_call: TRBJ1-1; clone_size: -; cdr3_nt: TGTGCCAGCAGCGCCGCAAGAGGGCTGGGTACTGAAGCTTTCTTT; cdr3_aa: CASSAARGLGTEAFF
d_call: -; v_call: TRBV5-6; j_call: TRBJ1-4; clone_size: -; cdr3_nt: TGTGCCAGCAGCTTACCGGGACAAACTAATGAAAAACTGTTTTTT; cdr3_aa: CASSLPGQTNEKLFF
d_call: -; v_call: TRBV5-1; j_call: TRBJ1-2; clone_size: -; cdr3_nt: TGCGCCAGCAGCTTGGATTACAGGAACTATGGCTACACCTTC; cdr3_aa: CASSLDYRNYGYTF
d_call: TRBD1; v_call: TRBV6-1; j_call: TRBJ2-7; clone_size: few; cdr3_nt: TGTGCCAGCAGTGAAGGAGTTAACAGGGGGGACGAGCAGTACTTC; cdr3_aa: CASSEGVNRGDEQYF
d_call: -; v_call: TRBV7-6; j_call: TRBJ2-5; clone_size: -; cdr3_nt: TGTGCCAGCAGCTTAGCAGCAGGCTACCGGGAGACCCAGTACTTC; cdr3_aa: CASSLAAGYRETQYF
d_call: TRBD1; v_call: TRBV6-5; j_call: TRBJ1-2; clone_size: -; cdr3_nt: TGTGCCAGCAGTTCGACAGGGGACCATGGCTACACCTTC; cdr3_aa: CASSSTGDHGYTF
d_call: TRBD2; v_call: TRBV7-8; j_call: TRBJ2-1; clone_size: -; cdr3_nt: TGTGCCAGCAGCTTAAGCGTTAGCGGGGGTAGGAGGGGAAGTCGCAATGAGCAGTTCTTC; cdr3_aa: CASSLSVSGGRRGSRNEQFF
d_call: -; v_call: TRBV18; j_call: TRBJ2-5; clone_size: -; cdr3_nt: TGTGCCAGCTCACCACCGGCGACAGCACAAGAGACCCAGTACTTC; cdr3_aa: CASSPPATAQETQYF
d_call: -; v_call: TRBV4-2; j_call: TRBJ1-6; clone_size: once; cdr3_nt: TGTGCCAGCAGCCAAGGTGCGCTTACCTATAATTCACCCCTCCACTTT; cdr3_aa: CASSQGALTYNSPLHF
d_call: -; v_call: TRBV2; j_call: TRBJ1-2; clone_size: -; cdr3_nt: TGTGCCAGCAGTGAAACAGGGAGAATTCAGGGCTATGGCTACACCTTC; cdr3_aa: CASSETGRIQGYGYTF
d_call: TRBD1; v_call: TRBV5-4; j_call: TRBJ2-4; clone_size: -; cdr3_nt: TGTGCCAGCAGCTCCGACAGGGCTGCCAAAAACATTCAGTACTTC; cdr3_aa: CASSSDRAAKNIQYF
d_call: -; v_call: TRBV7-6; j_call: TRBJ1-2; clone_size: -; cdr3_nt: TGTGCCAGCAGCTCGCGAGACAGCCCCCTCTATGGCTACACCTTC; cdr3_aa: CASSSRDSPLYGYTF
d_call: -; v_call: TRBV14; j_call: TRBJ1-2; clone_size: -; cdr3_nt: TGTGCCAGCAGCCAAGATCGACAGAATTCCGGCTACACCTTC; cdr3_aa: CASSQDRQNSGYTF
d_call: -; v_call: TRBV10-2; j_call: TRBJ2-1; clone_size: -; cdr3_nt: TGCGCCAGCAGTGAGACAGGAAACCCCTACAATGAGCAGTTCTTC; cdr3_aa: CASSETGNPYNEQFF
d_call: -; v_call: TRBV5-4; j_call: TRBJ1-2; clone_size: -; cdr3_nt: TGTGCCAGCAGCCCGGACAGTAACTATGGCTACACCTTC; cdr3_aa: CASSPDSNYGYTF
d_call: TRBD1; v_call: TRBV19; j_call: TRBJ2-6; clone_size: few; cdr3_nt: TGTGCCAGTAGTATCGGGGACAGCACTGCTGGGGCCAACGTCCTGACTTTC; cdr3_aa: CASSIGDSTAGANVLTF
d_call: -; v_call: TRBV13; j_call: TRBJ1-2; clone_size: -; cdr3_nt: TGTGCCAGCAGCTGGGAGGGATATGGCTACACCTTC; cdr3_aa: CASSWEGYGYTF
d_call: -; v_call: TRBV27; j_call: TRBJ2-5; clone_size: few; cdr3_nt: TGTGCCAGCAGTTTACTTTTTCAGGAGACCCAGTACTTC; cdr3_aa: CASSLLFQETQYF
d_call: -; v_call: TRBV5-1; j_call: TRBJ1-2; clone_size: -; cdr3_nt: TGCGCCAGCAGCTTGGGGGGGGAGTATGGCTACACCTTC; cdr3_aa: CASSLGGEYGYTF
d_call: -; v_call: TRBV19; j_call: TRBJ2-3; clone_size: once; cdr3_nt: TGTGCCAGTAGTAACCCCTTGCGGGGACTCACAGATACGCAGTATTTT; cdr3_aa: CASSNPLRGLTDTQYF
d_call: TRBD1; v_call: TRBV6-6; j_call: TRBJ1-2; clone_size: -; cdr3_nt: TGTGCCAGCAGAGTGGGACAGGTCTATGGCTACACCTTC; cdr3_aa: CASRVGQVYGYTF
d_call: -; v_call: TRBV5-6; j_call: TRBJ2-3; clone_size: -; cdr3_nt: TGTGCCAGCAGCGCGACCCACTACCCTGGGGATACGCAGTATTTT; cdr3_aa: CASSATHYPGDTQYF
d_call: -; v_call: TRBV27; j_call: TRBJ2-3; clone_size: -; cdr3_nt: TGTGCCAGCACCTGGGGGGGCGCCACAGATACGCAGTATTTT; cdr3_aa: CASTWGGATDTQYF
d_call: TRBD2; v_call: TRBV15; j_call: TRBJ2-1; clone_size: -; cdr3_nt: TGTGCCACCAGCCCCACAACGACTAGCGGGGGGGTGTACAATGAGCAGTTCTTC; cdr3_aa: CATSPTTTSGGVYNEQFF
d_call: TRBD1; v_call: TRBV4-1; j_call: TRBJ2-5; clone_size: -; cdr3_nt: TGCGCCAGCAGCCCTGGGACAGGGTCTTCGGAGACCCAGTACTTC; cdr3_aa: CASSPGTGSSETQYF
d_call: TRBD2; v_call: TRBV6-1; j_call: TRBJ2-7; clone_size: -; cdr3_nt: TGTGCCAGCAGTGATGGGGGGGGGATCAGCTACGAGCAGTACTTC; cdr3_aa: CASSDGGGISYEQYF
d_call: -; v_call: TRBV6-9; j_call: TRBJ1-5; clone_size: -; cdr3_nt: TGTGCCAGCAGTTATTGTACAGGGTACATCCAGCCCCAGCATTTT; cdr3_aa: CASSYCTGYIQPQHF
d_call: -; v_call: TRBV15; j_call: TRBJ2-2; clone_size: -; cdr3_nt: TGTGCCACCAGCAGAGTAACGAACACCGGGGAGCTGTTTTTT; cdr3_aa: CATSRVTNTGELFF
d_call: TRBD2; v_call: TRBV7-3; j_call: TRBJ2-1; clone_size: -; cdr3_nt: TGTGCCAGCAGCTTTAGCGGGGGTTACAATGAGCAGTTCTTC; cdr3_aa: CASSFSGGYNEQFF
d_call: TRBD1; v_call: TRBV19; j_call: TRBJ1-5; clone_size: -; cdr3_nt: TGTGCCAGTAGTGTCAGGGGGCGCGATGATCAGCCCCAGCATTTT; cdr3_aa: CASSVRGRDDQPQHF
d_call: TRBD1; v_call: TRBV27; j_call: TRBJ1-4; clone_size: -; cdr3_nt: TGTGCCAGCAGTTCACGGACAGGACAAAATGAAAAACTGTTTTTT; cdr3_aa: CASSSRTGQNEKLFF
d_call: -; v_call: TRBV7-3; j_call: TRBJ2-2; clone_size: -; cdr3_nt: TGTGCCAGCAGCCCGGGGGTGAACACCGGGGAGCTGTTTTTT; cdr3_aa: CASSPGVNTGELFF
d_call: TRBD1; v_call: TRBV2; j_call: TRBJ1-2; clone_size: -; cdr3_nt: TGTGCCAGCAGGGACCGCAGGGGGTCCTACACCTTC; cdr3_aa: CASRDRRGSYTF
d_call: -; v_call: TRBV6-1; j_call: TRBJ1-2; clone_size: -; cdr3_nt: TGTGCCAGCAGGGACAGCATCCCTTATGGCTACCCCTTC; cdr3_aa: CASRDSIPYGYPF
d_call: -; v_call: TRBV6-5; j_call: TRBJ1-6; clone_size: few; cdr3_nt: TGTGCCTCTCGGTCCAGGGGTAATTCACCCCTCCACTTT; cdr3_aa: CASRSRGNSPLHF
d_call: TRBD1; v_call: TRBV6-1; j_call: TRBJ1-5; clone_size: -; cdr3_nt: TGTGCCAGCAGTGTCCTCTCGACCGGACAGGGTATACCCCAGCATTTT; cdr3_aa: CASSVLSTGQGIPQHF
d_call: TRBD2; v_call: TRBV7-8; j_call: TRBJ2-5; clone_size: -; cdr3_nt: TGTGCCAGCAGCGGTGGGACTAGCGGGGGGGCCGAGGAGACCCAGTACTTC; cdr3_aa: CASSGGTSGGAEETQYF
d_call: TRBD2; v_call: TRBV4-1; j_call: TRBJ2-7; clone_size: -; cdr3_nt: TGCGCCAGCAGCCAATCGAGCGGGGGGGCCGGCGAGCAGTACTTC; cdr3_aa: CASSQSSGGAGEQYF
d_call: -; v_call: TRBV19; j_call: TRBJ1-2; clone_size: once; cdr3_nt: TGTGCCAGTAGTGCCGACAGAAGAAATGGCTACACCTTC; cdr3_aa: CASSADRRNGYTF